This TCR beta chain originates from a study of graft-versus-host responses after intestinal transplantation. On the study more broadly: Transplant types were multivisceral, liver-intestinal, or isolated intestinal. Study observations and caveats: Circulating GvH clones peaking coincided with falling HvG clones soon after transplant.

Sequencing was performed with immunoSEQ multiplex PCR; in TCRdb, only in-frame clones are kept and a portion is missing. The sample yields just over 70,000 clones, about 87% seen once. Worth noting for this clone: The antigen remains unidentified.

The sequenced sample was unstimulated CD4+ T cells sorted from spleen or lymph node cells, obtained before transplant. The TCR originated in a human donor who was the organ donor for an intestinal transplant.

The CDR3 DNA is TGCGCCAGCAGCCTCGGAGGGGTTGTGAATGAGCAGTTCTTC. Encoded protein: CASSLGGVVNEQFF. V is TRBV5-1 and J is TRBJ2-1; TRBD2 might be the D (6 bases). This CDR3 is 14 amino acids long. Deletions cut 4 bases from V and 7 bases from J, with 15 bases between. The germline V gene encodes CDR1 SGHRS and CDR2 YFSETQ.